The 14 T cell receptor beta chains listed next were all sequenced from one sample in a study of shared clonotypes between healthy human individuals (dated by TCRdb to 2020 to 2021). The library relied on the immunoSEQ multiplex PCR assay. This is the immuneACCESS table as TCRdb keeps it, with only in-frame sequences that have V and J called. A part of the clones is gone; compared with another copy, unresolved V genes explain less than half, and the rest is unexplained. Counted in this sample were 2 million to 2.5 million clones; almost 96% of them appeared once. Roughly 0.13% of the sample goes to the ten largest clones. The sample was naive CD4+ T cells sorted from blood. The sample's cell subset or site, from its label and the paper: CD45RA+ positively selected. These receptors were collected from a man in his late teens or twenties in good health.

This clone has more than one count but fewer than ten. Other DNA sequences in this sample translate to the same CDR3. The CDR3 loop is CASSLGQTDTQYF. CDR3 nucleotide sequence: TGTGCCAGCAGCTTGGGGCAGACAGATACGCAGTATTTT. V is TRBV5-4 and J is TRBJ2-3; D remains unclear. Germline V gene sequence: CDR1 SGHNT, CDR2 YYREEE (reference sequence). V lost 0 bases, J lost 3 bases, and 5 bases lay in between. This CDR3 is 13 amino acids long.

The J gene is TRBJ2-1, the V gene TRBV7-2; unclear D gene. V lost 0 bases and J lost 2, with 11 bases in between. The CDR3 extends over 16 amino acids. Germline values: CDR1 SGHTA, CDR2 FQGNSA. The CDR3 spells CASSLARTNTYNEQFF. For the CDR3, the DNA is TGTGCCAGCAGCTTAGCGAGGACGAACACCTACAATGAGCAGTTCTTC.

The chain has TRBV30 and TRBJ2-1; 11 positions match TRBD2. This CDR3 has 15 residues. Germline CDR1 GTSNPN, CDR2 SVGIG (reference sequence). Trimming at V came to 5 bases and at J to 6 bases, leaving 9 bases not matched to a gene. DNA of the CDR3: TGTGCCTGGGAGCTCCTAGCGGGAGGCCTCAATGAGCAGTTCTTC. The encoded protein is CAWELLAGGLNEQFF. Complete variable domain (other parts from reference TRBV30 and TRBJ2-1): SQTIHQWPATLVQPVGSPLSLECTVEGTSNPNLYWYRQAAGRGLQLLFYSVGIGQISSEVPQNLSASRPQDRQFILSSKKLLLSDSGFYLCAWELLAGGLNEQFFGPGTRLTVL.

This clone is a singleton in its sample. J is TRBJ1-1 and V is TRBV7-9, with D hard to call. V lost 5 bases to trimming and J lost 3 bases, with 16 bases between them. The CDR3 has 15 amino acids. Germline assignment: CDR1 SEHNR and CDR2 FQNEAQ (reference sequence). CDR3 nucleotides: TGTGCCAGCAGCCCCCAGACCTGGTTTGACACTGAAGCTTTCTTT. It codes for CASSPQTWFDTEAFF.

The chain has TRBV6-6 and TRBJ1-5; the D gene is possibly TRBD1 (5 bases). CDR3 length: 14 amino acids. With 7 bases removed from V and 2 bases from J, the gap between germline ends came to 12 bases. Germline CDR1 reads MNHNY; CDR2 reads SVGAGI (reference sequence). The CDR3 sequence is CASTAGGGNQPQHF. CDR3 nucleotides: TGTGCCAGCACAGCGGGGGGGGGCAATCAGCCCCAGCATTTT.

Worth noting for this clone: The same CDR3 arises from other DNA sequences in this sample as well. V usage is TRBV5-1 and J usage is TRBJ2-2; TRBD2 aligns across 7 bases. Germline assignment: CDR1 SGHRS and CDR2 YFSETQ. This CDR3 spans 14 amino acids. V dropped 2 bases and J dropped 4; count of bases not matched to a gene: 2. CDR3: CASSLGGGTGELFF. The CDR3 DNA reads TGCGCCAGCAGCTTAGGCGGGGGCACCGGGGAGCTGTTTTTT.

CDR3 region: CASSLSPSGNTGELFF. As DNA, the CDR3 is TGTGCCAGCAGTTTATCTCCTAGCGGGAACACCGGGGAGCTGTTTTTT. The V gene is TRBV27, the J gene TRBJ2-2; 7 bases agree with TRBD2. Germline CDR1 MNHEY, CDR2 SMNVEV (reference sequence). CDR3 length: 16 residues. The junction had 2 bases not matched to a gene; V was cut back by 0 bases and J by 1 base.

The V and J genes are TRBV5-6 and TRBJ1-5; D not resolved. Germline CDR1 SGHDT, CDR2 YYEEEE. V lost 6 bases to trimming and J lost 0 bases, with 10 bases between them. There are 14 residues in the CDR3. The DNA of the CDR3 is TGTGCCAGCAACCGGGGAGATAGCAATCAGCCCCAGCATTTT. Its protein is CASNRGDSNQPQHF.

The chain is built from TRBV29-1 and TRBJ1-1, with TRBD1 matching over 7 bases. CDR3 length: 12 amino acids. Germline lookup yields CDR1 SQVTM and CDR2 ANQGSEA. V shed 7 bases, J shed 7 bases, and the junction held 9 bases outside the gene matches. The CDR3: CSALPGTVEAFF. CDR3 in DNA: TGCAGCGCCCTTCCCGGGACAGTTGAAGCTTTCTTT.

The J gene is TRBJ1-2, the V gene TRBV11-2, with D possibly TRBD1 on 5 matching bases. Germline CDR1 is SGHAT and CDR2 is FQNNGV. The V end was cut by 0 bases, the J end by 2 bases, with 16 bases between. The CDR3 extends over 17 amino acids. The DNA for the CDR3 is TGTGCCAGCAGCTTAGATTCCGGGACCTTGGGGAACTATGGCTACACCTTC. Amino acid sequence: CASSLDSGTLGNYGYTF.

The V call is TRBV10-3, the J call TRBJ2-6; the D gene is possibly TRBD2 (6 bases). Trimming cost V 4 bases and J 1 base, with 11 bases left between them. CDR1 and CDR2 from the germline V gene are ENHRY and SYGVKD. This CDR3 comprises 16 residues. In DNA form, the CDR3 reads TGTGCCATCAGTGGGGACGCGGGGTCTGGGGCCAACGTCCTGACTTTC. Translation gives CAISGDAGSGANVLTF.

The rearrangement links TRBV5-1 to TRBJ2-7; 7 nucleotides line up with TRBD1. The CDR3 contains 15 residues. Germline V gene lookup returns CDR1 SGHRS and CDR2 YFSETQ. V shed 5 bases, J shed 0 bases, and the junction held 8 bases outside the gene matches. The CDR3 region is CASRPRDRASYEQYF. The CDR3 DNA reads as TGCGCCAGCAGACCCCGGGACAGAGCCTCCTACGAGCAGTACTTC.

The chain joins TRBV5-4 to TRBJ1-2; 10 bases are a match to TRBD1. The CDR3 is 15 residues long. Germline CDR1 reads SGHNT; CDR2 reads YYREEE (reference sequence). V gave up 1 base and J gave up 4 bases; unmatched junction bases: 4. CDR3 sequence: CASSLKDRGGYGYTF. Written as DNA, the CDR3 is TGTGCCAGCAGCTTGAAGGACAGGGGGGGCTATGGCTACACCTTC. The variable domain in full, with the rest retrieved from reference TRBV5-4 and TRBJ1-2, is ETGVTQSPTHLIKTRGQQVTLRCSSQSGHNTVSWYQQALGQGPQFIFQYYREEENGRGNFPPRFSGLQFPNYSSELNVNALELDDSALYLCASSLKDRGGYGYTFGSGTRLTVV.

The chain combines TRBV10-3 with TRBJ2-7, with 8 nucleotides matching TRBD1. This CDR3 is 13 amino acids long. Losses at the gene ends were 6 bases for V and 5 bases for J; bases not matched to a gene: 6. Germline V gene sequence: CDR1 ENHRY, CDR2 SYGVKD. The CDR3 here is CAIRPTGGHEQYF. The CDR3 DNA sequence: TGTGCCATCAGACCCACAGGGGGGCACGAGCAGTACTTC.